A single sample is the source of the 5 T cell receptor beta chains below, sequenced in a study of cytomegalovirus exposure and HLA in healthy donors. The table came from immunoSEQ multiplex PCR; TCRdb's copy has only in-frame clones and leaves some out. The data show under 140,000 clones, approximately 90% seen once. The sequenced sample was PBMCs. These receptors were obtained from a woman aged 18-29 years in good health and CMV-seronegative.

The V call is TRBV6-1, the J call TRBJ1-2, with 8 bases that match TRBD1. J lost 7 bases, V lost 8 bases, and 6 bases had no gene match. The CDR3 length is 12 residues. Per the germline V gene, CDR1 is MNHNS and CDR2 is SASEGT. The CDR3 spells CASLDRGSGYTF. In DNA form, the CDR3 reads TGTGCCAGCCTCGACAGGGGAAGTGGCTACACCTTC.

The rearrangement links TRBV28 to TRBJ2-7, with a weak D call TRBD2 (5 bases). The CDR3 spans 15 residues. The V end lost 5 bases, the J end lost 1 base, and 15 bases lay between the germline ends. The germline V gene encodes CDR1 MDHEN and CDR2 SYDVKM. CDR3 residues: CASSQYHGVSYEQYF. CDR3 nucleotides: TGTGCCAGCAGTCAGTACCACGGGGTTTCCTACGAGCAGTACTTC.

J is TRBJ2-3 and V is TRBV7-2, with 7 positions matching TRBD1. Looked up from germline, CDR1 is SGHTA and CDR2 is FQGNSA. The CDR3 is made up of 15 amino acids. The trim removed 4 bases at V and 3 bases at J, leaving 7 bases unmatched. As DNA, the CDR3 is TGTGCCAGCAGCTGGAACGGGGACAGAACAGATACGCAGTATTTT. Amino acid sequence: CASSWNGDRTDTQYF.

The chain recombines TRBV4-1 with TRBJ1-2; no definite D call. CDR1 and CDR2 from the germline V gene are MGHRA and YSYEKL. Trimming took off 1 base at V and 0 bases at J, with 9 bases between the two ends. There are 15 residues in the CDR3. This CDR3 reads CASSQGLGANYGYTF. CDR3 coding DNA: TGCGCCAGCAGCCAAGGGTTAGGAGCTAACTATGGCTACACCTTC.

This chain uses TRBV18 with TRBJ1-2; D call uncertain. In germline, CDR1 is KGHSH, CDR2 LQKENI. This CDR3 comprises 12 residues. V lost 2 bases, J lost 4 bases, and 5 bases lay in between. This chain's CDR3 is CASSPGGYGYTF. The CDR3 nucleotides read TGTGCCAGCTCACCAGGAGGCTATGGCTACACCTTC.